This passage covers 20 T cell receptor beta chains from one sample sequenced in a study of blood T cell repertoires in COVID-19. Assay: immunoSEQ multiplex PCR; the TCRdb copy retains only in-frame clones and omits some. Among approximately 390,000 clones listed, about 90% were seen once. Sequences were obtained from peripheral blood. These receptors were obtained from a woman aged 60-75 years with COVID-19, enrolled during active disease.

J is TRBJ2-1 and V is TRBV9; 9 nucleotides match TRBD1. The V and J ends lost 3 bases and 4 bases, in that order; junction bases with no gene match: 11. From germline, CDR1 is SGDLS and CDR2 YYNGEE. The CDR3 totals 17 residues. The CDR3 DNA follows: TGTGCCAGCAGCGGAACGATCGGGACAGGGCCGTACAATGAGCAGTTCTTC. Translation gives CASSGTIGTGPYNEQFF.

The J gene is TRBJ2-7, the V gene TRBV5-6; 9 nucleotides line up with TRBD1. V was pared by 5 bases and J by 5 bases, with 14 bases of the junction left unmatched. The CDR3 runs 16 residues. CDR1 and CDR2 (germline): SGHDT, YYEEEE. The CDR3 bases are TGTGCCAGCAGTCTAACAGGGGGCGCGCGGAAAGACGAGCAGTACTTC. Protein sequence: CASSLTGGARKDEQYF.

V is TRBV5-1 and J is TRBJ1-2; D is undetermined. V shed 7 bases and J shed 7 bases, with 8 bases lying between them. This CDR3 is built from 10 residues. Germline loops: CDR1 SGHRS, CDR2 YFSETQ. CDR3 residues: CASPPGGYTF. For the CDR3, the DNA is TGCGCCAGCCCACCGGGTGGCTACACCTTC.

V and J are TRBV7-3 and TRBJ2-2; D might be TRBD1 (6 bases). The V end lost 4 bases, the J end lost 4 bases, and 13 bases lay between the germline ends. This CDR3 spans 15 amino acids. The germline V gene has CDR1 SGHTA and CDR2 FQGTGA. The CDR3 bases are TGTGCCAGCAGCTACGAGACAGGCCCCACCGGGGAGCTGTTTTTT. Translation: CASSYETGPTGELFF.

This rearrangement joins TRBV5-1 to TRBJ2-5, with 10 bases matching TRBD1. With 1 base clipped from V and 3 bases from J, the junction kept 6 bases outside the gene matches. The CDR3 consists of 16 residues. Germline-derived CDR1 and CDR2 are SGHRS and YFSETQ. CDR3 DNA sequence: TGCGCCAGCAGCTTGCGATTGGGACAGGGGAAAGAGACCCAGTACTTC. Translation gives CASSLRLGQGKETQYF.

As concerns this clone: Other DNA variants within this sample encode the same CDR3. In DNA, the CDR3 is TGTGCCAGCAGCCAAGGTCAGGGCGGCACTGAAGCTTTCTTT. Translation gives CASSQGQGGTEAFF. This chain connects TRBV3-1 (or the pseudogene TRBV3-2) to TRBJ1-1; D is possibly TRBD1 (5 bases). The germline V gene encodes CDR1 LGHDT and CDR2 YNNKEL (reference sequence). V was clipped by 1 base and J by 4 bases, with 10 bases between them. The CDR3 is made up of 14 amino acids.

The V gene is TRBV28, the J gene TRBJ1-5, with D possibly matching TRBD1 (6 bases). Trimming shortened V by 4 bases and J by 3 bases, and 16 bases separated the two germline ends. The CDR3 covers 16 residues. Germline CDR1 and CDR2: MDHEN and SYDVKM. The CDR3 spells CASSSPTGQNNQPQHF. The CDR3 region has the DNA TGTGCCAGCAGTTCCCCGACAGGTCAGAACAATCAGCCCCAGCATTTT. The full variable domain, with the rest looked up from reference TRBV28 and TRBJ1-5, is DVKVTQSSRYLVKRTGEKVFLECVQDMDHENMFWYRQDPGLGLRLIYFSYDVKMKEKGDIPEGYSVSREKKERFSLILESASTNQTSMYLCASSSPTGQNNQPQHFGDGTRLSIL.

The chain employs TRBV12-3 or TRBV12-4 and TRBJ1-4; D possibly corresponds to TRBD1 (6 bases). Trimming removed 10 bases at V and 5 bases at J, with 11 bases between. This CDR3 has 12 residues. The CDR3 region is CATKGGNEKLFF. The CDR3 region has the DNA TGTGCCACCAAGGGGGGGAATGAAAAACTGTTTTTT.

The J gene is TRBJ2-1, the V gene TRBV5-1, with 7 positions matching TRBD2. Germline-derived CDR1 and CDR2 are SGHRS and YFSETQ. V was clipped by 4 bases and J by 5 bases; unmatched bases: 12. The CDR3 has 16 residues. CDR3 nucleotide sequence: TGCGCCAGCAGCAGCCCGGGGGGTCCCTTAAACAATGAGCAGTTCTTC. Its translation is CASSSPGGPLNNEQFF.

In nucleotides, the CDR3 is TGTGCCATCAGGGGGGACACCGGCAACTATGGCTACACCTTC. It is translated as CAIRGDTGNYGYTF. The rearrangement uses TRBV10-3 and TRBJ1-2; perhaps TRBD1 as D (6 bases). CDR1 and CDR2 (germline): ENHRY, SYGVKD. V was cut by 6 bases and J by 2 bases, with 13 bases left in between. The CDR3 runs to 14 residues.

The rearrangement joins TRBV5-1 to TRBJ1-1, with D possibly matching TRBD1 (5 bases). Germline V gene sequence: CDR1 SGHRS, CDR2 YFSETQ. The CDR3 has 14 amino acids. V lost 0 bases and J lost 4, with 10 bases in between. CDR3 DNA: TGCGCCAGCAGCTTGGAAGGGGCTGGCACTGAAGCTTTCTTT. Its protein product is CASSLEGAGTEAFF.

The chain combines TRBV5-5 with TRBJ2-4; 8 nucleotides line up with TRBD1. The CDR3 has 14 residues. Germline assignment: CDR1 SGHKS and CDR2 YYEKEE (reference sequence). After removal of 5 bases from V and 6 bases from J, the junction contained 7 bases not matched to a gene. The CDR3 sequence is CASRLPGQANIQYF. The CDR3 DNA sequence: TGTGCCAGCAGATTACCGGGACAGGCAAACATTCAGTACTTC.

This rearrangement joins TRBV14 to TRBJ2-3, with TRBD2 identical over 7 bases. The CDR3 is 18 amino acids. CDR1 and CDR2 from the germline V gene are SGHDN and FVKESK. The V segment lost 3 bases and the J segment 0 bases; nucleotides outside the gene matches: 12. The CDR3 bases are TGTGCCAGCAGCCATCTAGCGCGGGGGACCTCTAGCACAGATACGCAGTATTTT. This gives the protein CASSHLARGTSSTDTQYF.

The count of this clone is one. J is TRBJ2-1 and V is TRBV5-6; D may be TRBD1 (5 bases). Germline CDR1 and CDR2: SGHDT and YYEEEE. The V end lost 4 bases, the J end lost 4 bases, and 15 bases lay between the germline ends. This CDR3 has 15 amino acids. This CDR3 is CASSRVGHAYNEQFF. The CDR3 nucleotides read TGTGCCAGCAGCAGGGTTGGACATGCTTACAATGAGCAGTTCTTC. The variable domain in full, completed from reference TRBV5-6 and TRBJ2-1, reads DAGVTQSPTHLIKTRGQQVTLRCSPKSGHDTVSWYQQALGQGPQFIFQYYEEEERQRGNFPDRFSGHQFPNYSSELNVNALLLGDSALYLCASSRVGHAYNEQFFGPGTRLTVL.

This clone turned up a few times. The J gene is TRBJ2-1, the V gene TRBV7-3, with 8 bases matching TRBD2. The germline CDR1 and CDR2 sequences are SGHTA and FQGTGA. The CDR3 is 16 amino acids. J was trimmed by 4 bases and V by 5 bases; bases with no gene match: 10. The CDR3 DNA reads TGTGCCAGCAGCCCTTCGGGAGCGGGGGCGTACAATGAGCAGTTCTTC. This translates into CASSPSGAGAYNEQFF.

This chain connects TRBV2 to TRBJ2-7; D may be TRBD1 (5 bases). Trimming left V 6 bases short and J 7 bases short, with 19 bases between. This CDR3 region has 14 residues. Germline CDR1 is SNHLY and CDR2 is FYNNEI. CDR3 DNA: TGTGCCAGCAGACCTGGGGATACCCCAGGGGAGCAGTACTTC. Its protein is CASRPGDTPGEQYF.

CDR3 amino acids: CASSQQEGPYEQYF. CDR3 nucleotide sequence: TGCGCCAGCAGCCAGCAGGAGGGGCCCTACGAGCAGTACTTC. This chain links TRBV5-1 with TRBJ2-7, with D possibly matching TRBD2 (6 bases). This CDR3 has 14 residues. Trimming removed 4 bases from V and 2 bases from J, with 13 bases in between. Germline loops: CDR1 SGHRS, CDR2 YFSETQ.

This chain uses TRBV2 with TRBJ2-4; no clear D. The germline V gene has CDR1 SNHLY and CDR2 FYNNEI. This CDR3 has 13 residues. The ends were cut back, 6 bases at V and 2 bases at J, with 8 bases in the middle. CDR3 sequence (DNA): TGTGCCAGCAGGGGCTTATCCAAAAACATTCAGTACTTC. It is translated as CASRGLSKNIQYF.

V usage is TRBV5-1 and J usage is TRBJ2-7; 10 bases align to TRBD1. The CDR3 contains 14 residues. J gave up 7 bases and V 2 bases, and 6 bases lay outside the gene matches. Germline V gene data show CDR1 as SGHRS and CDR2 as YFSETQ. The CDR3 DNA sequence: TGCGCCAGCAGCTTCTGGACAGGGGGTCGGGAGCAGTACTTC. Translating gives CASSFWTGGREQYF.

V usage is TRBV3-1 (or the pseudogene TRBV3-2) and J usage is TRBJ1-2, with a possible D match to TRBD1 (6 bases). The CDR3 has 11 amino acids. V lost 1 base and J 14 bases, leaving 11 bases between the germline ends. The germline V gene encodes CDR1 LGHDT and CDR2 YNNKEL (reference sequence). CDR3 coding DNA: TGTGCCAGCAGCCAAGGGCAGGGGTCTACCTTC. Amino acids: CASSQGQGSTF.